Below are 18 T cell receptor beta chains sequenced from a single sample in a study of CD8 T cells in ankylosing spondylitis. Study results and caveats: The study identified a TCR beta motif of several highly homologous variants that appeared characteristic of ankylosing spondylitis blood.

Their antigens are not known. TCRdb fed the 5' RACE reads into MiXCR, producing one record per CDR3 protein. Of 650,000 to 800,000 distinct CDR3 sequences listed, around 20% are singletons. Source material: blood, either unsorted or a sorted T cell fraction (not recorded which). The source is a male donor with ankylosing spondylitis.

The rearrangement links TRBV15 to TRBJ2-1; TRBD1 matches at 8 bases. The length of the CDR3 is 17 residues. Germline V gene sequence: CDR1 LNHNV, CDR2 YYDKDF (reference sequence). V shed 3 bases and J 4 bases; nucleotides not matched to a gene: 11. The CDR3 is CATSSATRDRLYNEQFF. The CDR3 region has the DNA TGTGCCACCAGCAGCGCCACCCGGGACAGGCTATACAATGAGCAGTTCTTC.

This clonotype has more than one count but fewer than ten. The gene calls are TRBV18 and TRBJ2-5; no reliable D call. Per the germline V gene, CDR1 is KGHSH and CDR2 is LQKENI. The CDR3 runs to 13 residues. Trimming pared 1 base from V and 3 bases from J, leaving 6 bases between. The DNA for the CDR3 is TGTGCCAGCTCACCACGGGAAAAAGAGACCCAGTACTTC. Amino acids: CASSPREKETQYF.

This sequence joins TRBV4-1 and TRBJ1-1; 11 bases line up with TRBD1. Unmatched junction bases numbered 9, after V lost 6 bases and J lost 3 bases. The CDR3 is made up of 16 amino acids. Germline CDR1 and CDR2: MGHRA and YSYEKL. CDR3 amino acids: CASSLRGTGGYTEAFF. The CDR3 bases are TGCGCCAGCAGTCTAAGGGGGACAGGGGGATACACTGAAGCTTTCTTT.

This clonotype has only a few counts. The chain links TRBV5-6 to TRBJ2-5, with 7 bases identical to TRBD2. Trimming took 0 bases from V and 5 from J; bases not matched to a gene: 7. Per the germline V gene, CDR1 is SGHDT and CDR2 is YYEEEE. The CDR3 runs 15 residues. The CDR3 bases are TGTGCCAGCAGCTTGGGAGGGAGGGCCCATGAGACCCAGTACTTC. Protein: CASSLGGRAHETQYF.

This clonotype was detected a few times. The gene calls are TRBV20-1 and TRBJ1-1; no clear D. V shed 5 bases and J shed 2 bases, with 6 bases lying between them. The CDR3 has 11 amino acids. The germline CDR1 and CDR2 sequences are DFQATT and SNEGSKA (reference sequence). In DNA, the CDR3 is TGCAGTGCTTGTGACAACACTGAAGCTTTCTTT. Its protein is CSACDNTEAFF.

The chain is built from TRBV9 and TRBJ2-2, with TRBD2 matching over 7 bases. CDR3 length: 16 amino acids. Germline V gene data show CDR1 as SGDLS and CDR2 as YYNGEE. With V trimmed by 5 bases and J by 0 bases, 7 bases remained unmatched. In DNA form, the CDR3 reads TGTGCCAGCAGTGCAGCGGGAAGACCGAACACCGGGGAGCTGTTTTTT. Translating it yields CASSAAGRPNTGELFF.

The chain uses TRBV7-2 and TRBJ2-1; no reliable D call. Germline CDR1 is SGHTA and CDR2 is FQGNSA. V lost 5 bases, J lost 6 bases, and 11 bases lay in between. The length of the CDR3 is 13 residues. CDR3 loop: CASSQMIGNEQFF. For the CDR3, the DNA is TGTGCCAGCAGCCAGATGATCGGCAATGAGCAGTTCTTC. Full variable domain (missing parts from reference TRBV7-2 and TRBJ2-1): GAGVSQSPSNKVTEKGKDVELRCDPISGHTALYWYRQSLGQGLEFLIYFQGNSAPDKSGLPSDRFSAERTGGSVSTLTIQRTQQEDSAVYLCASSQMIGNEQFFGPGTRLTVL.

The chain carries TRBV12-3 or TRBV12-4 and TRBJ2-7; 12 bases match TRBD1. This CDR3 has 15 residues. The V gene end was trimmed by 7 bases and the J gene end by 5 bases; junction bases not matched to a gene: 9. The CDR3 reads CASNRGGQGAHEQYF. The CDR3 coding sequence is TGTGCCAGCAACCGTGGGGGACAGGGGGCCCACGAGCAGTACTTC.

V and J are TRBV30 and TRBJ1-1; D may be TRBD1 (6 bases). This CDR3 has 14 residues. Germline lookup yields CDR1 GTSNPN and CDR2 SVGIG (reference sequence). V gave up 3 bases and J gave up 1 base, with 12 bases separating them. CDR3 protein: CAWSLEGGNTEAFF. For the CDR3, the DNA is TGTGCCTGGAGCCTGGAGGGGGGGAACACTGAAGCTTTCTTT.

The chain recombines TRBV5-1 with TRBJ2-6; possibly TRBD2 for D (5 bases). V lost 4 bases to trimming and J lost 2 bases, with 16 bases between them. Germline CDR1 reads SGHRS; CDR2 reads YFSETQ. This CDR3 region has 17 residues. The DNA for the CDR3 is TGCGCCAGCAGCCACGGACTGCCTGGGGCTGGGGCCAACGTCCTGACTTTC. Amino acid sequence: CASSHGLPGAGANVLTF.

The V and J genes are TRBV7-3 and TRBJ2-7; D unresolved. CDR3 length equals 13 residues. Germline-derived CDR1 and CDR2 are SGHTA and FQGTGA. Trimming took 2 bases from V and 6 from J, leaving 11 bases between them. CDR3 sequence (DNA): TGTGCCAGCAGCTTATCGGCCTTTGCCGAGCAGTACTTC. Translated, it gives CASSLSAFAEQYF.

The V gene is TRBV6-2 or TRBV6-3, the J gene TRBJ2-5; TRBD2 is a possible D gene (6 bases). V was cut by 6 bases and J by 4 bases, with 18 bases left in between. The germline V gene encodes CDR1 MNHEY and CDR2 SVGEGT. This CDR3 region has 15 residues. The CDR3 sequence: CASSPLLGEAETQYF. CDR3 nucleotide sequence: TGTGCCAGCAGCCCACTCCTAGGGGAGGCAGAGACCCAGTACTTC.

This chain connects TRBV2 to TRBJ2-7, with D possibly being TRBD1 (5 bases). The CDR3 is 16 amino acids. Germline CDR1 SNHLY, CDR2 FYNNEI. V was clipped by 0 bases and J by 2 bases, with 14 bases between them. This CDR3 reads CASSEASGRQPYEQYF. CDR3 nucleotides: TGTGCCAGCAGTGAAGCTTCTGGCAGACAGCCCTACGAGCAGTACTTC.

This chain joins TRBV20-1 and TRBJ2-7; TRBD2 aligns across 11 bases. Germline loops: CDR1 DFQATT, CDR2 SNEGSKA (reference sequence). This CDR3 is built from 13 residues. CDR3 sequence reads: CSSTSGSWYEQYF. DNA for the CDR3: TGCTCCTCTACTAGCGGGAGTTGGTACGAGCAGTACTTC.

This clonotype showed up just a few times. The chain joins TRBV20-1 to TRBJ2-3; D not resolved. The CDR3 consists of 14 residues. From germline, CDR1 is DFQATT and CDR2 SNEGSKA (reference sequence). Between the trimmed V and J ends, which lost 5 bases and 0 bases, there was a span of 12 bases. The CDR3 sequence: CSAHQVISTDTQYF. CDR3 nucleotide sequence: TGCAGTGCTCACCAGGTTATTAGCACAGATACGCAGTATTTT.

CDR3 bases: TGTGCCAGCAGTGGCGCAGGGGGCATCGTGAGGTCTGAAGCTTTCTTT. Protein product: CASSGAGGIVRSEAFF. V gene TRBV6-1 combines with J gene TRBJ1-1, with 8 bases identical to TRBD1. CDR1 and CDR2 from the germline V gene are MNHNS and SASEGT. The CDR3 is 16 amino acids. After removal of 4 bases from V and 6 bases from J, the junction contained 13 bases not matched to a gene.

V usage is TRBV6-1 and J usage is TRBJ1-1, with 7 bases matching TRBD1. The CDR3 consists of 14 residues. The V segment lost 7 bases and the J segment 2 bases; nucleotides outside the gene matches: 7. Germline assignment: CDR1 MNHNS and CDR2 SASEGT. CDR3 sequence: CASTLGGGNTEAFF. The CDR3 nucleotides read TGTGCCAGCACCTTAGGAGGGGGCAACACTGAAGCTTTCTTT.

This clonotype was seen more than once but under ten times. This chain uses TRBV2 with TRBJ2-1; D tentatively reads TRBD1 or TRBD2 (6 bases each). CDR3 length equals 15 residues. Looked up from germline, CDR1 is SNHLY and CDR2 is FYNNEI. V lost 7 bases and J 7 bases, leaving 20 bases between the germline ends. For the CDR3, the DNA is TGTGCCAGCATGTCCAGGGGTCTAGCGTCGAATGAGCAGTTCTTC. As protein: CASMSRGLASNEQFF. The full variable domain, its missing parts supplied by reference TRBV2 and TRBJ2-1, is EPEVTQTPSHQVTQMGQEVILRCVPISNHLYFYWYRQILGQKVEFLVSFYNNEISEKSEIFDDQFSVERPDGSNFTLKIRSTKLEDSAMYFCASMSRGLASNEQFFGPGTRLTVL.